This T cell receptor beta chain was obtained from a study of OX40 agonist ivuxolimab in advanced cancers. The CDR3 consists of 15 residues. V gave up 0 bases and J gave up 0 bases, with 9 bases separating them. Per germline, CDR1 SGHRS and CDR2 YFSETQ. Sequenced by immunoSEQ multiplex PCR; TCRdb stores in-frame clones only, minus some. The sample lists around 32,000 clones; over 85% were seen once. Patients with autoimmune history or systemic immunosuppression were excluded. The genes are TRBV5-1 and TRBJ2-5; D is unclear. The sample consisted of CD4+ or CD8+ T cells sorted from blood, taken in a trial of the OX40 agonist ivuxolimab. The clonotype was recovered from an adult with an advanced solid tumor such as melanoma, head and neck, liver or kidney cancer. CDR3 bases: TGCGCCAGCAGCTTGGAGCCGGAGTACCAAGAGACCCAGTACTTC. The encoded protein is CASSLEPEYQETQYF.